This record concerns one T cell receptor beta chain sequence. Its specificity is not known. The record originates from a study of neoadjuvant nivolumab and ipilimumab in lung cancer. Findings of the study overall: A small number of samples were TCR sequenced. Higher pretherapy blood TCR richness went with higher resected-tumor richness. Only two of four nivolumab-treated tumors gained richness and clonality by surgery.

J was trimmed by 4 bases and V by 3 bases; bases with no gene match: 6. This CDR3 region has 14 residues. In germline, CDR1 is SGHRS, CDR2 YFSETQ. The table came from immunoSEQ multiplex PCR; TCRdb's copy has only in-frame clones and leaves some out. The data hold 40,000 to 60,000 clones, with about 89% observed a single time. The sequencing here drew on blood, taken before neoadjuvant nivolumab, alone or with ipilimumab. The sequence derives from an adult with non-small cell lung cancer. Some clones in this sample may be carry-over from other donors' samples. The genes are TRBV5-1 and TRBJ2-7, with 8 bases that match TRBD1. This chain's CDR3 is CASSSKGQVYEQYF. As DNA, the CDR3 is TGCGCCAGCAGCTCAAAGGGACAGGTTTACGAGCAGTACTTC. Variable domain in full (rest from reference TRBV5-1 and TRBJ2-7): KAGVTQTPRYLIKTRGQQVTLSCSPISGHRSVSWYQQTPGQGLQFLFEYFSETQRNKGNFPGRFSGRQFSNSRSEMNVSTLELGDSALYLCASSSKGQVYEQYFGPGTRLTVT.